This entry concerns a single T cell receptor beta chain. What it recognizes is unknown. This sample is part of a study of cytomegalovirus exposure and HLA in healthy donors. Study observations and caveats: Reportedly, diagnosis of cytomegalovirus status by the classifier showed high specificity and sensitivity.

The table came from immunoSEQ multiplex PCR; TCRdb's copy has only in-frame clones and leaves some out. The sample yields 150,000 to 200,000 clones, roughly 86% seen once. CDR3 size: 14 residues. The genes are TRBV21-1 and TRBJ2-3; the listed D gene, TRBD1, was not tested against the DNA. TRBV21-1 is an annotated pseudogene. The clonotype comes from a man aged 25-45 years in good health and CMV-seropositive. Input material: PBMCs. This CDR3 reads CASRPDRAVDTQYF. The CDR3 nucleotides read TGTGCCAGCCGCCCGGACAGGGCGGTAGATACGCAGTATTTT.